Listed below are T cell receptor beta chains from one sample, sequenced in a study of CD8 T cells in Susac syndrome. TCRdb itself ran the immunoSEQ multiplex PCR reads through MiXCR, one entry per CDR3 protein. This sample has roughly 200,000 distinct CDR3 sequences, with roughly 94% found just once. Sequenced: CD4+ T cells from PBMCs. These receptor sequences come from a human donor with Susac syndrome. Each CDR3 is given with its conserved first and last residue. D genes are given only for firm matches. Clone sizes are given selectively: once, few, many, or a class where the clone is expanded.

D gene,clone size,J gene,V gene,CDR3 DNA,CDR3 protein
TRBD2,NA,TRBJ2-1,TRBV12-3/TRBV12-4,TGTGCCAGCAGTTCCACCGGGACTAGCGCTGGCGATGAGCAGTTCTTC,CASSSTGTSAGDEQFF
NA,NA,TRBJ2-2,TRBV7-9,TGTGCCAGCAGCTTCGGCTCCTTCGGCGGGGAGCTGTTTTTT,CASSFGSFGGELFF
NA,NA,TRBJ2-7,TRBV7-2,TGTGCCAGCAGCTTAGCCGGTGGGGTGAAGGAGCAGTACTTC,CASSLAGGVKEQYF
TRBD1,NA,TRBJ1-2,TRBV12-3/TRBV12-4,TGTGCCAGCAGCCCAGGGACAGGGGGCAATGGCTACACCTTC,CASSPGTGGNGYTF
NA,NA,TRBJ2-1,TRBV12-3/TRBV12-4,TGTGCCAGCAGTTTCGACAGAGGGGTGGACAATGAGCAGTTCTTC,CASSFDRGVDNEQFF
TRBD1,NA,TRBJ2-1,TRBV7-2,TGTGCCAGCACCCCTCCCGGGACAGCTTACAATGAGCAGTTCTTC,CASTPPGTAYNEQFF
NA,once,TRBJ2-7,TRBV3-1,TGTGCCAGCAGCACCACTAGCCGCGAGCAGTACTTC,CASSTTSREQYF
TRBD1,NA,TRBJ1-2,TRBV30,TGTGCCTGGACGACTGTGGGCTCACCGGGACAGGGCCTCTATGGCTACACCTTC,CAWTTVGSPGQGLYGYTF
NA,NA,TRBJ2-1,TRBV5-1,TGCGCCAGCAGTTCCAGAGCAGACAGGTACAATGAGCAGTTCTTC,CASSSRADRYNEQFF
TRBD2,NA,TRBJ2-3,TRBV4-1,TGCGCCAGCAGCCAAGACGGGACTAGCGGGAGTTGGGCAGATACGCAGTATTTT,CASSQDGTSGSWADTQYF
NA,NA,TRBJ1-2,TRBV12-3/TRBV12-4,TGTGCCAGCCAAGCAGCTAACTATGGCTACACCTTC,CASQAANYGYTF
TRBD1,NA,TRBJ1-2,TRBV12-3/TRBV12-4,TGTGCCAGCAGTAGTCACGGACAGGGAATTTGGGATGGCTACACCTTC,CASSSHGQGIWDGYTF
NA,NA,TRBJ1-2,TRBV29-1,TGCAGCGTTGATGGTTTCGAGCTTCCCTACACCTTC,CSVDGFELPYTF
TRBD1,NA,TRBJ1-2,TRBV6-5,TGTGCCAGCAGTTCGGACAGGAACTATGGCTACACCTTC,CASSSDRNYGYTF
TRBD2,once,TRBJ2-7,TRBV5-4,TGTGCCAGCAGCGCCCGGACTAGCGGGAACTACGAGCAGTACTTC,CASSARTSGNYEQYF
NA,once,TRBJ2-5,TRBV6-5,TGTGCCAGCACCGAACTTTCGGGGACCCAGTACTTC,CASTELSGTQYF
TRBD2,NA,TRBJ2-5,TRBV5-4,TGTGCCAGCAGCTTGGAGGGCACTAGGCGCGGGGGCCAAGAGACCCAGTACTTC,CASSLEGTRRGGQETQYF
TRBD1,NA,TRBJ2-5,TRBV5-1,TGCGCCAGCAAGACAGGGTCGGAGGAGACCCAGTACTTC,CASKTGSEETQYF
NA,NA,TRBJ2-7,TRBV5-6,TGTGCCAGCAGCTGGGACGGGCCGGGGGAGCAGTACTTC,CASSWDGPGEQYF
TRBD1,NA,TRBJ2-1,TRBV29-1,TGCAGCGTTGCCCGACAGGGCTGGGTCGATGAGCAGTTCTTC,CSVARQGWVDEQFF
NA,few,TRBJ2-3,TRBV6-1,TGTGCCAGCAGCCTATGGGACGGTAGCACAGATACGCAGTATTTT,CASSLWDGSTDTQYF
NA,NA,TRBJ2-1,TRBV5-1,TGCGCCAGCAGCTTCGGCCAGGCATACAATGAGCAGTTCTTC,CASSFGQAYNEQFF
TRBD2,NA,TRBJ2-7,TRBV28,TGTGCCAGCACCGGGGGGGGAGCCGGATATTACGAGCAGTACTTC,CASTGGGAGYYEQYF
NA,NA,TRBJ2-7,TRBV7-2,TGTGCCAGCAGCTTGTACAGGGATACCTACGAGCAGTACTTC,CASSLYRDTYEQYF
TRBD1,NA,TRBJ2-7,TRBV27,TGTGCCAGCAGTTCGCTAGGGACAGGGAGCTACGAGCAGTACTTC,CASSSLGTGSYEQYF
TRBD2,once,TRBJ2-7,TRBV7-8,TGTGCCAGCAGCTTAGTAGGGCGGGGGGATTACGAGCAGTACTTC,CASSLVGRGDYEQYF
NA,NA,TRBJ2-3,TRBV4-3,TGCGCCAGCAGCCAAGATAGGGGGAGAGGAAAAACAGATACGCAGTATTTT,CASSQDRGRGKTDTQYF
NA,NA,TRBJ1-2,TRBV6-9,TGTGCCAGCAGTTATGAGATTAACTATGGCTACACCTTC,CASSYEINYGYTF
NA,NA,TRBJ1-5,TRBV20-1,TGCAGTGCTAAATGGGTCGATCAGCCCCAGCATTTT,CSAKWVDQPQHF
NA,NA,TRBJ2-2,TRBV28,TGTGCCAGCAGTTTGTTAGGGCTACCGAATGGGGAGCTGTTTTTT,CASSLLGLPNGELFF
NA,NA,TRBJ2-4,TRBV12-3/TRBV12-4,TGTGCCAGCAGCAACGACAGGGCGGGGGACATTCAGTACTTC,CASSNDRAGDIQYF
NA,NA,TRBJ2-4,TRBV23-1,TGCGCCAGCAGGGGGTGTCATCGGGAGTTCTCTGACATTCAGTACTTC,CASRGCHREFSDIQYF
NA,NA,TRBJ2-1,TRBV10-3,TGTGCCATCAGGGCGACAAGCAATGAGCAGTTCTTC,CAIRATSNEQFF
NA,NA,TRBJ1-4,TRBV2,TGTGCCAGCAGGCGCGTTCCAACTAATGAAAAACTGTTTTTT,CASRRVPTNEKLFF
NA,NA,TRBJ2-1,TRBV7-9,TGTGCCAGCAGCTTTTATGTTCTAGGCACTTCCTACAATGAGCAGTTCTTC,CASSFYVLGTSYNEQFF
NA,NA,TRBJ2-7,TRBV12-3/TRBV12-4,TGTGCCAGCAGTCCCGACACAACCTACGAGCAGTACTTC,CASSPDTTYEQYF
NA,NA,TRBJ1-5,TRBV28,TGTGCCAGCAGCCCTCCGGGAACCCCTCAGCCCCAGCATTTT,CASSPPGTPQPQHF
NA,NA,TRBJ2-7,TRBV7-9,TGTGCCAGCAGCGCAGACATCAGCTCCTACGAGCAGTACTTC,CASSADISSYEQYF
NA,NA,TRBJ2-1,TRBV29-1,TGCAGCGTTGCTTACAATGAGCAGTTCTTC,CSVAYNEQFF
TRBD1,NA,TRBJ1-2,TRBV4-2,TGTGCCAGCAGCCCAGACAGGGTTAGCGGTGGCTACACCTTC,CASSPDRVSGGYTF
TRBD2,NA,TRBJ2-7,TRBV20-1,TGCAGTGCTAGACTTAGCGGGGGCCCCTACGAGCAGTACTTC,CSARLSGGPYEQYF
NA,NA,TRBJ2-7,TRBV7-8,TGTGCCAGCAGCTTAGGAGTTGGCAGGGGCTACGAGCAGTACTTC,CASSLGVGRGYEQYF
TRBD1,few,TRBJ2-7,TRBV24-1,TGTGCCACCAGTGATCCCGGGACAGACCCGCTCGAGCAGTACTTC,CATSDPGTDPLEQYF
NA,NA,TRBJ2-1,TRBV20-1,TGCAGTGCGCGGGTCCAGCACAATGAGCAGTTCTTC,CSARVQHNEQFF
NA,NA,TRBJ2-3,TRBV7-9,TGTGCCAGCAGCCTTTTTGGCGGGAGCACAGATACGCAGTATTTT,CASSLFGGSTDTQYF
NA,NA,TRBJ2-6,TRBV9,TGTGCCAGCAGGACGGACGGCTCTGGGGCCAACGTCCTGACTTTC,CASRTDGSGANVLTF
TRBD1,NA,TRBJ1-5,TRBV12-3/TRBV12-4,TGTGCCAGCAGGGGGACAGGGGGCCTTCAGCCCCAGCATTTT,CASRGTGGLQPQHF
NA,NA,TRBJ2-3,TRBV18,TGTGCCAGCTCGCTACGGGAGTTAACAGATACGCAGTATTTT,CASSLRELTDTQYF
TRBD1,NA,TRBJ2-3,TRBV4-2,TGTGCCAGCAGGCTCCTGGGGACAGGGGGCATCCCAGATACGCAGTATTTT,CASRLLGTGGIPDTQYF
NA,NA,TRBJ2-1,TRBV28,TGTGCCAGCAGTTTACACCCTAGCTCCTCCTACAATGAGCAGTTCTTC,CASSLHPSSSYNEQFF
TRBD1,NA,TRBJ1-1,TRBV19,TGTGCCAGTAATTCGGGACAGCTGAACACTGAAGCTTTCTTT,CASNSGQLNTEAFF
NA,NA,TRBJ2-2,TRBV3-1,TGTGCCAGCAGCGAAGGCCCCGGGACGGCCCGGACCGGGGAGCTGTTTTTT,CASSEGPGTARTGELFF
NA,NA,TRBJ2-3,TRBV20-1,TGCAGTGCTAGAGAGGAGGGGGGGCCTCCTACGCAGTATTTT,CSAREEGGPPTQYF
NA,NA,TRBJ1-5,TRBV18,TGTGCCAGCTCACCAGGTAGCGATCAGCCCCAGCATTTT,CASSPGSDQPQHF
TRBD2,once,TRBJ2-2,TRBV6-2/TRBV6-3,TGTGCCAGCAGTTACTCTGAGCGGGAGAACACCGGGGAGCTGTTTTTT,CASSYSERENTGELFF
TRBD2,NA,TRBJ2-3,TRBV30,TGTGCCTGGAGTTCAGCGGGGGCCTTCTCAGATACGCAGTATTTT,CAWSSAGAFSDTQYF